Here is one TCR beta chain with its context. This sample was taken from a study of blood T cell repertoires in COVID-19. Repertoires were generated with immunoSEQ multiplex PCR, while TCRdb's copy carries only in-frame clones and drops some. Of around 190,000 clones listed, 70% to 90% are singletons. Trimming removed 1 base from V and 2 bases from J, with 13 bases in between. The length of the CDR3 is 15 residues. The germline V gene encodes CDR1 GTSNPN and CDR2 SVGIG (reference sequence). The sequencing sample was made of peripheral blood. The sequence came from a man in his 70s with active or convalescent COVID-19. V is TRBV30 and J is TRBJ2-3, with D possibly being TRBD2 (6 bases). The CDR3 sequence is CAWSDIAAPTDTQYF. In nucleotides, the CDR3 is TGTGCCTGGAGTGACATAGCGGCCCCCACAGATACGCAGTATTTT.